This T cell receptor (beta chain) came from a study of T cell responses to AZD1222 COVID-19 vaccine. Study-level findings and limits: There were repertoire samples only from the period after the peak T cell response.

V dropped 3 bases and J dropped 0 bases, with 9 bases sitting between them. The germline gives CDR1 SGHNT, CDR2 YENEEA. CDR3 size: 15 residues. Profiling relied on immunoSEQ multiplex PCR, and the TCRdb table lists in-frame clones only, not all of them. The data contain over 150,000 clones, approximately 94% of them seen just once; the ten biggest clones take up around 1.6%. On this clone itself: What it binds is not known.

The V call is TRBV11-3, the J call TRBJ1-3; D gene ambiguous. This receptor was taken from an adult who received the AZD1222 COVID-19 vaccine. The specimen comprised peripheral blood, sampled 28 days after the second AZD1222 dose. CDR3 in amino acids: CASSFAHHSGNTIYF. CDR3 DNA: TGTGCCAGCAGCTTTGCTCACCACTCTGGAAACACCATATATTTT.